The clone carrying this TCR beta chain was found many times. Its target is not known. The read ends 3 residues early relative to the CDR3; the germline J gene fills the gap. Sequencing used immunoSEQ multiplex PCR; TCRdb keeps in-frame clones, though not all of them. The repertoire has 39,000 or so clones, none seen only once; the ten largest take 2.5% to 3%. This sample was included in a study of T cell clonality in common variable immunodeficiency. Whole-study findings and limits: CVID subjects showed higher TCRbeta clonality than healthy controls. What drives increased CVID clonality needs T cell subpopulation sequencing.

Both groups were predominantly of Caucasian heritage. Each donor provided about 4.5 to 8.5 ml of heparinized whole blood. The CDR3 consists of 15 residues. From germline, CDR1 is SGHNT and CDR2 YYREEE (reference sequence). J lost 5 bases, V lost 0 bases, and 2 bases had no gene match. The sequenced material came from peripheral blood mononuclear cells. This TCR derives from a person aged 18-70 years in good health. This rearrangement joins TRBV5-4 to TRBJ2-3; 11 nucleotides line up with TRBD2. CDR3 region: CASSLVSGRGDTQYF. The CDR3 DNA, read in part, is TGTGCCAGCAGCTTGGTTAGCGGGAGGGGAGATACG.